The source of this TCR beta chain is a study of regulatory T cells in long-lasting Graves disease. Between the trimmed V and J ends, which lost 6 bases and 2 bases, there was a span of 20 bases. Per the germline V gene, CDR1 is MGHRA and CDR2 is YSYEKL. The CDR3 totals 17 residues. Time point specified: persistent/refractory GD, antithyroid drugs over 5 years with positive TRAb. With RNA extracted from PBMCs as input, the TCR library was made. iRepertoire HTBI primers and Arm-PCR of CDR3 regions built TCR beta libraries. TCRdb ran MiXCR on the multiplex PCR reads and lists one entry per CDR3 protein. The sample has 300,000 to 400,000 distinct CDR3 sequences, roughly a fifth seen once; the top ten hold roughly 27%. Study-level results: TRBV28 was favored in persistent disease, as were TRBJ1-2 and TRBJ2-5.

This clonotype was recorded a few times. The target antigen is unknown. The specimen comprised peripheral blood mononuclear cells (PBMCs), sampled when the disease was refractory, from a patient treated with antithyroid drugs. This sequence was found in a female donor with Graves disease. The chain has TRBV4-1 and TRBJ1-5, with a weak D call TRBD1 (5 bases). DNA of the CDR3: TGCGCCAGCAGTGAGACAGTTAAAGGGGTCGGCAATCAGCCCCAGCATTTT. Residues: CASSETVKGVGNQPQHF.